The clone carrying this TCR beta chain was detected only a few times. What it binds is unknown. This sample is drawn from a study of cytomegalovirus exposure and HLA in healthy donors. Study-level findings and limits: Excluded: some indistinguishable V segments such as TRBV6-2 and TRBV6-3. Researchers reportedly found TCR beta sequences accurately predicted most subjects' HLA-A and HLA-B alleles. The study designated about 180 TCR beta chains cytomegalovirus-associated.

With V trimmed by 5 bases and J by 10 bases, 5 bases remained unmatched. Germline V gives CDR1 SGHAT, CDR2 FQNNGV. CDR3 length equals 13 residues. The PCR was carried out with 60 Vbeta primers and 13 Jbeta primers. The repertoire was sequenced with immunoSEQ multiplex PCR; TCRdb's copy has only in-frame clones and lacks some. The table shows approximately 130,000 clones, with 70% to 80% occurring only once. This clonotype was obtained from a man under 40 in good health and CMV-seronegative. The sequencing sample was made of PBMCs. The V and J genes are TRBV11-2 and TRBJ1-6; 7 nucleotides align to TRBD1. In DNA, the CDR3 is TGTGCCAGCAGCCTGCAGGGGGGATCACCCCTCCACTTT. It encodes CASSLQGGSPLHF.